The 24 T cell receptor beta chains in this list originate from one sample, sequenced in a study of blood T cell repertoires in COVID-19. TCRdb's table, derived via immunoSEQ multiplex PCR, lists solely in-frame clones and lacks some. Of 450,000 to 500,000 clones listed, 87% were seen once; the top ten hold 0.7%. The specimen sequenced was PBMCs or T cells enriched from blood (not recorded which). These receptors came from a woman in her late teens or twenties who had recovered from COVID-19.

The rearrangement joins TRBV15 to TRBJ2-4; D is possibly TRBD2 (5 bases). V lost 0 bases and J 7 bases, leaving 7 bases between the germline ends. Looked up from germline, CDR1 is LNHNV and CDR2 is YYDKDF (reference sequence). The CDR3 contains 13 residues. CDR3: CATSREGGNIQYF. CDR3 nucleotide sequence: TGTGCCACCAGCAGAGAGGGCGGGAACATTCAGTACTTC.

This chain links TRBV7-2 with TRBJ2-7, with 10 bases aligning to TRBD2. The CDR3 is made up of 14 amino acids. J lost 4 bases, V lost 3 bases, and 3 bases had no gene match. Germline assignment: CDR1 SGHTA and CDR2 FQGNSA. The CDR3 bases are TGTGCCAGCAGCTTTAGCGGGGGGTGGTACGAGCAGTACTTC. Residues: CASSFSGGWYEQYF.

The rearrangement uses TRBV6-5 and TRBJ1-2, with TRBD1 identical over 8 bases. The CDR3 consists of 14 residues. CDR1 is MNHEY, CDR2 SVGAGI, per germline. Trimming took 2 bases from V and 8 from J; bases not matched to a gene: 7. The CDR3 region has the DNA TGTGCCAGCAGTTACCAGCCGGACAGGGCCGGCTACACCTTC. Protein: CASSYQPDRAGYTF.

The chain has TRBV6-5 and TRBJ2-1, with 11 bases aligning to TRBD2. V lost 0 bases to trimming and J lost 9 bases; unmatched junction nucleotides: 7. There are 16 residues in the CDR3. Germline CDR1 is MNHEY and CDR2 is SVGAGI. The CDR3 region is CASSYSGVAGGSEQFF. The CDR3 DNA is TGTGCCAGCAGTTACTCTGGGGTAGCGGGGGGGAGTGAGCAGTTCTTC.

The genes are TRBV18 and TRBJ1-2; TRBD1 aligns across 8 bases. Germline CDR1 and CDR2: KGHSH and LQKENI. The CDR3 spans 15 residues. After removal of 4 bases from V and 7 bases from J, the junction contained 11 bases not matched to a gene. The CDR3, as DNA: TGTGCCAGCTCACTAACGACAGGGGCGTACGGTGGCTACACCTTC. This translates into CASSLTTGAYGGYTF.

A note on this clone: The CDR3 end shows no conserved phenylalanine or tryptophan, and so a read error is likely. It is unclear where the CDR3 begins or ends on the DNA, so no DNA is shown, and the CDR3 is as TCRdb lists it. CDR3 protein: CARSLAGSLG. The chain has TRBV5-3 and TRBJ2-7; TRBD2 is taken as the D call from the table, unchecked against the DNA. TRBV5-3 is treated as an ORF (open reading frame) with a function not yet certain. 10 amino acids form the CDR3, both terminal residues included.

This clone was seen a handful of times. The rearrangement joins TRBV5-1 to TRBJ1-6; no clear D gene. Between the trimmed V and J ends, which lost 0 bases and 6 bases, there was a span of 13 bases. The CDR3 is 16 amino acids. Per the germline V gene, CDR1 is SGHRS and CDR2 is YFSETQ. CDR3 protein: CASSLGEGKRNSPLHF. The DNA of the CDR3 is TGCGCCAGCAGCTTGGGGGAGGGCAAGCGTAATTCACCCCTCCACTTT.

The V and J genes are TRBV15 and TRBJ2-7; TRBD1 agrees at 9 bases. CDR3 length: 15 amino acids. V gave up 1 base and J gave up 6 bases; unmatched junction bases: 7. Germline CDR1 LNHNV, CDR2 YYDKDF (reference sequence). The CDR3 here is CATSRVGTGTGEQYF. The DNA for the CDR3 is TGTGCCACCAGCAGAGTAGGGACAGGGACGGGCGAGCAGTACTTC.

The V call is TRBV27, the J call TRBJ2-1, with 9 bases fitting TRBD2. Germline V lookup: CDR1 MNHEY, CDR2 SMNVEV (reference sequence). The CDR3 contains 15 residues. V lost 3 bases to trimming and J lost 6 bases; unmatched junction nucleotides: 6. CDR3 DNA sequence: TGTGCCAGCAGTTTTCTGCGGGAGGGGTCCAATGAGCAGTTCTTC. Encoded protein: CASSFLREGSNEQFF.

The chain links TRBV10-1 to TRBJ2-1; 11 nucleotides match TRBD1. Losses at the gene ends were 2 bases for V and 5 bases for J; bases not matched to a gene: 2. Germline V gene sequence: CDR1 WNHNN, CDR2 SYGVQD (reference sequence). This CDR3 has 15 residues. The chain's CDR3 is CASSEGQGANNEQFF. In DNA, the CDR3 is TGCGCCAGCAGTGAGGGACAGGGGGCAAACAATGAGCAGTTCTTC.

The rearrangement joins TRBV12-2 to TRBJ2-4; TRBD2, the table's D call, lacks a check against the DNA. TRBV12-2 corresponds to a pseudogene. This CDR3 has 14 amino acids. Here the CDR3 reads CASREAWGENIQYF. The CDR3 nucleotides read TGTGCAAGTCGCGAGGCTTGGGGGGAAAACATTCAGTACTTC.

The chain joins TRBV7-9 to TRBJ2-3; a possible D gene is TRBD2 (6 bases). The V end lost 4 bases, the J end lost 4 bases, and 9 bases lay between the germline ends. The CDR3 runs to 13 residues. The germline CDR1 and CDR2 sequences are SEHNR and FQNEAQ (reference sequence). The CDR3 nucleotides read TGTGCCAGCAGCTCCACGGGAGCAGATACGCAGTATTTT. Translating gives CASSSTGADTQYF.

This chain links TRBV18 with TRBJ1-6; 7 bases fit TRBD1. J was trimmed by 6 bases and V by 6 bases; bases with no gene match: 8. The CDR3 totals 15 residues. CDR1 and CDR2 (germline): KGHSH, LQKENI. The DNA for the CDR3 is TGTGCCAGCTCGATCAACAGGGGAGGTAATTCACCCCTCCACTTT. This sequence encodes CASSINRGGNSPLHF.

The genes are TRBV5-1 and TRBJ1-4; D possibly corresponds to TRBD1 (6 bases). From germline, CDR1 is SGHRS and CDR2 YFSETQ. V lost 0 bases, J lost 5 bases, and 11 bases lay in between. The CDR3 is 15 amino acids. The CDR3 nucleotides are TGCGCCAGCAGCTTGGGTACAGGGACAAATGAAAAACTGTTTTTT. Protein: CASSLGTGTNEKLFF.

The chain joins TRBV4-2 to TRBJ2-2; TRBD2 matches at 7 bases. The V gene's germline CDR1 is LGHNA and CDR2 YNFKEQ. This CDR3 is built from 18 residues. The ends lost 0 bases at V and 2 bases at J; junction bases unmatched: 9. The chain's CDR3 is CASSQDGRLAVNTGELFF. CDR3 nucleotides: TGTGCCAGCAGCCAAGACGGACGGCTAGCGGTCAACACCGGGGAGCTGTTTTTT.

This chain connects TRBV7-2 to TRBJ2-3; D gene uncertain. Germline values: CDR1 SGHTA, CDR2 FQGNSA. V was pared by 5 bases and J by 5 bases, with 11 bases between. There are 13 residues in the CDR3. CDR3 sequence reads: CASSPSLGDTQYF. CDR3 DNA: TGTGCCAGCAGCCCCTCACTCGGAGATACGCAGTATTTT. The full variable domain, completed using reference TRBV7-2 and TRBJ2-3, is GAGVSQSPSNKVTEKGKDVELRCDPISGHTALYWYRQSLGQGLEFLIYFQGNSAPDKSGLPSDRFSAERTGGSVSTLTIQRTQQEDSAVYLCASSPSLGDTQYFGPGTRLTVL.

The chain uses TRBV7-9 and TRBJ2-2; TRBD2 might be the D (6 bases). Trimming shortened V by 10 bases and J by 3 bases, and 15 bases separated the two germline ends. The CDR3 spans 14 residues. The germline gives CDR1 SEHNR, CDR2 FQNEAQ (reference sequence). DNA of the CDR3: TGTGCCACCTCATTGGGGGACTACACCGGGGAGCTGTTTTTT. Translating it yields CATSLGDYTGELFF.

Only one count was recorded for this clone. CDR3 nucleotide sequence: TGCGCCAGCAGTGACCGAGGAATCACGTCTGGAAACACCATATATTTT. Protein: CASSDRGITSGNTIYF. The chain uses TRBV10-2 and TRBJ1-3; D remains ambiguous. Germline-derived CDR1 and CDR2 are WSHSY and SAAADI. The length of the CDR3 is 16 residues. V lost 3 bases and J 1 base, leaving 13 bases between the germline ends.

V is TRBV11-2 and J is TRBJ1-5, with D uncertain. CDR1 is SGHAT and CDR2 is FQNNGV in the germline V gene. Trimming pared 5 bases from V and 7 bases from J, leaving 18 bases between. The CDR3 has 15 amino acids. CDR3 protein: CASSLSGWPNQPQHF. The CDR3 DNA reads TGTGCCAGCAGCCTCTCGGGTTGGCCCAACCAGCCCCAGCATTTT.

The genes are TRBV3-1 (or the pseudogene TRBV3-2) and TRBJ2-1; TRBD1 matches at 9 bases. The V gene's germline CDR1 is LGHDT and CDR2 YNNKEL (reference sequence). CDR3 length equals 15 residues. Trimming at V came to 4 bases and at J to 7 bases, leaving 8 bases not matched to a gene. The CDR3 protein is CASSPNPGQGNEQFF. The CDR3 DNA is TGTGCCAGCAGCCCCAACCCGGGACAGGGAAATGAGCAGTTCTTC.

This chain joins TRBV29-1 and TRBJ1-5, with D possibly TRBD1 on 5 matching bases. The CDR3 is 14 amino acids. CDR1 is SQVTM and CDR2 is ANQGSEA in the germline V gene. Trimming left V 5 bases short and J 1 base short, with 12 bases between. CDR3 sequence reads: CSVSWQGSNQPQHF. The DNA of the CDR3 is TGCAGCGTTTCGTGGCAGGGCAGCAATCAGCCCCAGCATTTT.

This sequence joins TRBV30 and TRBJ1-1; TRBD1 matches 11 bases. The V gene's germline CDR1 is GTSNPN and CDR2 SVGIG (reference sequence). V shed 2 bases and J 6 bases; nucleotides not matched to a gene: 5. The CDR3 consists of 14 residues. In DNA, the CDR3 is TGTGCCTGGAGTTATCGGGACAGGGGGTCTGAAGCTTTCTTT. This sequence encodes CAWSYRDRGSEAFF. The full variable domain, rest sourced from reference TRBV30 and TRBJ1-1, is SQTIHQWPATLVQPVGSPLSLECTVEGTSNPNLYWYRQAAGRGLQLLFYSVGIGQISSEVPQNLSASRPQDRQFILSSKKLLLSDSGFYLCAWSYRDRGSEAFFGQGTRLTVV.

The chain joins TRBV5-5 to TRBJ1-1; 12 nucleotides agree with TRBD1. There are 18 residues in the CDR3. Germline V CDR1 and CDR2: SGHKS, YYEKEE (reference sequence). Losses at the gene ends were 0 bases for V and 0 bases for J; bases not matched to a gene: 6. CDR3 loop: CASSLAGTGGPMNTEAFF. In DNA, the CDR3 is TGTGCCAGCAGCTTGGCCGGGACAGGGGGCCCCATGAACACTGAAGCTTTCTTT.

This clone turned up a few times. V is TRBV12-3 or TRBV12-4 and J is TRBJ2-5; a possible D gene is TRBD2 (6 bases). Trimming removed 5 bases at V and 4 bases at J, with 11 bases between. The length of the CDR3 is 13 residues. The CDR3 here is CASSPRDLETQYF. The CDR3 nucleotides are TGTGCCAGCAGTCCGCGGGATCTAGAGACCCAGTACTTC.